Many counts were recorded for the clone carrying this TCR beta chain. Its matching antigen is unknown. Generated by immunoSEQ multiplex PCR, the TCRdb table keeps only in-frame clones and is missing some. The table shows some 900,000 clones, with 76% occurring only once. This CDR3 contains 13 residues. Trimming took off 0 bases at V and 14 bases at J, with 15 bases between the two ends. Germline CDR1 is LNHNV and CDR2 is YYDKDF (reference sequence). This sample is part of a study of shared clonotypes between healthy human individuals. Study context: Aged between 18 and 49, the donors were two women and three men.

General study results and limits: A limitation of the genetic and exposure-history diversity represented arose from few donors.

The gene calls are TRBV15 and TRBJ2-3, with D possibly being TRBD1 (6 bases). The source of this sequence is a man between 18 and 35 years old in good health. The material sequenced was memory CD4+ T cells sorted from blood. Subset indicated: CD45RA-negative fraction. For the CDR3, the DNA is TGTGCCACCAGCAGAGATTTGACAGGATTGCGGTATTTT. As protein: CATSRDLTGLRYF.